This entry is about one T cell receptor (beta chain). No antigen is known for it. The sample has other DNA sequences that encode this CDR3 too. This sample is part of a study of T cell responses to AZD1222 COVID-19 vaccine. Study-wide results and caveats: Just a handful of people given AZD1222 tested seropositive at baseline.

Method: immunoSEQ multiplex PCR; TCRdb's copy keeps in-frame clones and lacks some. Of 150,000 to 200,000 clones in the sample, 90% are singletons; the top ten hold 2.5% to 3.5%. Per germline, CDR1 SGDLS and CDR2 YYNGEE. This CDR3 is 15 amino acids long. The V end was cut by 0 bases, the J end by 0 bases, with 9 bases between. The starting material was peripheral blood, obtained on day 0 of AZD1222 vaccination. The clonotype was recovered from an adult in good health. The rearrangement joins TRBV9 to TRBJ1-1; unclear D gene. This CDR3 reads CASSVGGQLNTEAFF. The CDR3 region has the DNA TGTGCCAGCAGCGTAGGCGGGCAGTTGAACACTGAAGCTTTCTTT.